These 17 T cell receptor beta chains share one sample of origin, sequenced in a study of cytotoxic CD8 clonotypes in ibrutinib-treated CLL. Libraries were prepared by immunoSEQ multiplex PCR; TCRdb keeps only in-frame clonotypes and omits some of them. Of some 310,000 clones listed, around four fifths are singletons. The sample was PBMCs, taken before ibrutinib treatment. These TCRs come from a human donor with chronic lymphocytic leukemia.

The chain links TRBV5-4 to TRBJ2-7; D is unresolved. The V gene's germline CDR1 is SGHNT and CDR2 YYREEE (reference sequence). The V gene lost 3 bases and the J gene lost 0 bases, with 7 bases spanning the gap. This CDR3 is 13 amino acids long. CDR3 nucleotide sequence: TGTGCCAGCAGCTACGATCACTCCTACGAGCAGTACTTC. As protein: CASSYDHSYEQYF.

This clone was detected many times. The CDR3: CASSSVAATTDTQYF. The CDR3 nucleotides are TGTGCCAGCAGCTCAGTAGCGGCTACGACAGATACGCAGTATTTT. The J gene is TRBJ2-3, the V gene TRBV5-4; tentatively, D is TRBD2 (6 bases). The CDR3 runs to 15 residues. The germline V gene encodes CDR1 SGHNT and CDR2 YYREEE (reference sequence). Trimming removed 3 bases at V and 3 bases at J, with 14 bases between.

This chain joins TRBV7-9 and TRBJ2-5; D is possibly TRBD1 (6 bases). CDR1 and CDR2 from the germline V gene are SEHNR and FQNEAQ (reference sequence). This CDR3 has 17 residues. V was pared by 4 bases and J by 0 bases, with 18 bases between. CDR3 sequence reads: CASSSHIVQGYQETQYF. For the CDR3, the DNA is TGTGCCAGCAGCTCCCACATAGTACAGGGATACCAAGAGACCCAGTACTTC.

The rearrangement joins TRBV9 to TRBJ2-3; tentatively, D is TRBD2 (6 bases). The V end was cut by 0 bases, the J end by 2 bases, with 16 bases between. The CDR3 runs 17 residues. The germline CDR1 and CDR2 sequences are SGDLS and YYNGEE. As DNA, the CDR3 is TGTGCCAGCAGCGTAGAGGACGGGAGACAATACACAGATACGCAGTATTTT. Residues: CASSVEDGRQYTDTQYF.

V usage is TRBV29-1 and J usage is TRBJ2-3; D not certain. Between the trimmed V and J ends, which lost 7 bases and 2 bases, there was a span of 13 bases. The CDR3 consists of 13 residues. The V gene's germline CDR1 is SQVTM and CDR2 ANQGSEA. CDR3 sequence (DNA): TGCAGCGGAGGTCGGGCTCTCACAGATACGCAGTATTTT. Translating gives CSGGRALTDTQYF.

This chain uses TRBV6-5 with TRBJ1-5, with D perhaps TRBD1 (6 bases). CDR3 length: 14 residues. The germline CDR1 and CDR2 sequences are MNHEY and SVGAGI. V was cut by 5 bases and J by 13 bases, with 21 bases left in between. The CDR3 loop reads CASSVKKGHHTQHF. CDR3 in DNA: TGTGCCAGCAGTGTTAAGAAGGGACACCACACTCAGCATTTT.

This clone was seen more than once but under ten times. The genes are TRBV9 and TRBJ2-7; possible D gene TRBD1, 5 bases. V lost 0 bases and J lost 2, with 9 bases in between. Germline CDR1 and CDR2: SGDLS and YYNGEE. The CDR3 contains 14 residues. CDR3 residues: CASSVGAGTYEQYF. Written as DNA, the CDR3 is TGTGCCAGCAGCGTAGGGGCAGGGACCTACGAGCAGTACTTC.

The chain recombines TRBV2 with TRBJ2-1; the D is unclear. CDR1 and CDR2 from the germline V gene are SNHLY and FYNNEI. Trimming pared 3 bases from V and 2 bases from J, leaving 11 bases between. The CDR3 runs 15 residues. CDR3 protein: CASSESSLTYNEQFF. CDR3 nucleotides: TGTGCCAGCAGTGAGTCGAGCTTAACCTACAATGAGCAGTTCTTC.

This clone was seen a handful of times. The CDR3: CASCPTGYNEQFF. CDR3 in DNA: TGTGCCAGCTGCCCCACAGGGTACAATGAGCAGTTCTTC. This chain uses TRBV6-5 with TRBJ2-1; D might be TRBD1 (6 bases). The germline V and J ends were trimmed by 8 bases and 4 bases, with 12 bases remaining between them. Germline CDR1 is MNHEY and CDR2 is SVGAGI. The CDR3 is made up of 13 amino acids.

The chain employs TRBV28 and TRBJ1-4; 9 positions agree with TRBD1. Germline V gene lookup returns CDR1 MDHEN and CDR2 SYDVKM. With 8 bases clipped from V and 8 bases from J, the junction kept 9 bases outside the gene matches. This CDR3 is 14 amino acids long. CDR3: CASPPGQGGEKLFF. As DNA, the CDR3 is TGTGCCAGCCCACCGGGACAGGGAGGCGAAAAACTGTTTTTT.

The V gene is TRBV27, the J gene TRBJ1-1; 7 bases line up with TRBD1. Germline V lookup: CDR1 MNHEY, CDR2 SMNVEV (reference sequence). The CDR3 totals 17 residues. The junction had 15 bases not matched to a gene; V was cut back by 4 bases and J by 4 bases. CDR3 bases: TGTGCCAGCAGTTCGATGACAGGGTTGTCTTATCCCACTGAAGCTTTCTTT. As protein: CASSSMTGLSYPTEAFF.

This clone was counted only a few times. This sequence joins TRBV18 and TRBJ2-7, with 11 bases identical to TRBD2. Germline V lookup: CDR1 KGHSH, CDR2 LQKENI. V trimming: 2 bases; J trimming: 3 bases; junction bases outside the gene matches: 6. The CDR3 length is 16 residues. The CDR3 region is CASSPSLAGGDYEQYF. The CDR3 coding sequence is TGTGCCAGCTCACCAAGCCTAGCGGGAGGCGACTACGAGCAGTACTTC.

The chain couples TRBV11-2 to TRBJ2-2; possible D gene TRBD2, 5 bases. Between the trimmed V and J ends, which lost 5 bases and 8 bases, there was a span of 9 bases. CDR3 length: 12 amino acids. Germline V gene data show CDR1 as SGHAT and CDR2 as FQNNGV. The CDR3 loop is CASSDPGGELFF. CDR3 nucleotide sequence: TGTGCCAGCAGCGACCCGGGAGGGGAGCTGTTTTTT.

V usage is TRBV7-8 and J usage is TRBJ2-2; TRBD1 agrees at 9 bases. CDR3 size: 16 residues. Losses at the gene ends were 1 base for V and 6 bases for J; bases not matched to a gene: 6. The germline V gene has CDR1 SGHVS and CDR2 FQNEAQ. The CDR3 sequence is CASSLGGTGFAGELFF. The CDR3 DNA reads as TGTGCCAGCAGCTTAGGAGGGACAGGGTTCGCCGGGGAGCTGTTTTTT.

As DNA, the CDR3 is TGCAGCGTTGAACCAGGGGTGCAAGAGACCCAGTACTTC. It translates to CSVEPGVQETQYF. The chain uses TRBV29-1 and TRBJ2-5; TRBD1 might be the D (6 bases). The germline CDR1 and CDR2 sequences are SQVTM and ANQGSEA. Trimming took 2 bases from V and 2 from J, leaving 9 bases between them. This CDR3 contains 13 residues.

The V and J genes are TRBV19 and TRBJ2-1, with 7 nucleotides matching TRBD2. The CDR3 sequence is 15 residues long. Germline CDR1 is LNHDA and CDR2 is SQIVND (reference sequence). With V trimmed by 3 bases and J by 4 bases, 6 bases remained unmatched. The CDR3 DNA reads TGTGCCAGTAGTATCGCTGGGGGGGTATACAATGAGCAGTTCTTC. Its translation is CASSIAGGVYNEQFF.

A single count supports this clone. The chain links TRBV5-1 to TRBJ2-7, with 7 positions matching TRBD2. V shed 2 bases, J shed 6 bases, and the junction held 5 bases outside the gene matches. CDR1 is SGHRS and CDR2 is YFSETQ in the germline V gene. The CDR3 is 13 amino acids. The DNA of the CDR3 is TGCGCCAGCAGCTTAGGACTAGTCTCCGAGCAGTACTTC. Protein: CASSLGLVSEQYF.